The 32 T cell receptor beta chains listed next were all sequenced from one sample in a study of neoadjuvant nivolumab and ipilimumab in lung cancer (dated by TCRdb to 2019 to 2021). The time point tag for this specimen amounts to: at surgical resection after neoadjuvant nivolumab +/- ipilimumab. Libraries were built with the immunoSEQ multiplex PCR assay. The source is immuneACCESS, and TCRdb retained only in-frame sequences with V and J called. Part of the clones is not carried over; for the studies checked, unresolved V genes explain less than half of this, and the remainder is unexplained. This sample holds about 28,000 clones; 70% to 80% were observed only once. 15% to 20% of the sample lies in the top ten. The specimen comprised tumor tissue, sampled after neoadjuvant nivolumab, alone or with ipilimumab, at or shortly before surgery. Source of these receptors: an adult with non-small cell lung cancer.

In DNA form, the CDR3 reads TGTGCCAGCAGTGAACCGGGACAGGGGATTGGCTACACCTTC. Protein sequence: CASSEPGQGIGYTF. The chain links TRBV2 to TRBJ1-2, with 10 bases identical to TRBD1. Germline V gene sequence: CDR1 SNHLY, CDR2 FYNNEI. The CDR3 spans 14 residues. Trimming cost V 2 bases and J 7 bases; bases outside gene matches: 4.

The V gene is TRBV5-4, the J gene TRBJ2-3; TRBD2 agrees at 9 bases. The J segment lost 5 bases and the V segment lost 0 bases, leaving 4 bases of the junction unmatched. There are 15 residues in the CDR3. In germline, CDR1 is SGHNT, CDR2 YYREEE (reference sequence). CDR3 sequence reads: CASSLERGGGDTQYF. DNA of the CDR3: TGTGCCAGCAGCTTGGAACGCGGGGGGGGAGATACGCAGTATTTT.

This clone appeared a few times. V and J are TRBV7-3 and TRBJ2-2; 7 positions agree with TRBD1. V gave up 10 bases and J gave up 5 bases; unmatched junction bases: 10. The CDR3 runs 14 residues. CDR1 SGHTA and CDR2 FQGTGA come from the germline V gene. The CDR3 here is CATRVTGDTGELFF. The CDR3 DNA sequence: TGTGCCACCCGGGTAACAGGGGATACCGGGGAGCTGTTTTTT.

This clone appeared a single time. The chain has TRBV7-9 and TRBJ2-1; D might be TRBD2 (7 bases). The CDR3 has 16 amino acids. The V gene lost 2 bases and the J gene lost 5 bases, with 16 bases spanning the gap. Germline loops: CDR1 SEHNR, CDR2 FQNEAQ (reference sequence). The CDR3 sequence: CASSLSGGGQNNEQFF. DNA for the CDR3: TGTGCCAGCAGCTTATCAGGCGGGGGCCAAAACAATGAGCAGTTCTTC. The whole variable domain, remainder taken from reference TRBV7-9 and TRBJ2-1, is DTGVSQNPRHKITKRGQNVTFRCDPISEHNRLYWYRQTLGQGPEFLTYFQNEAQLEKSRLLSDRFSAERPKGSFSTLEIQRTEQGDSAMYLCASSLSGGGQNNEQFFGPGTRLTVL.

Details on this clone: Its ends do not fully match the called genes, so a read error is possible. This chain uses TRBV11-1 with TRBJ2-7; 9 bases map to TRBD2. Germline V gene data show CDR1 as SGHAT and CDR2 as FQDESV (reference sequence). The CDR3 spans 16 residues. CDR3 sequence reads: CATSAFGGGASYEQYF. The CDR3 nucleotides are TGTGCCACCAGCGCTTTCGGCGGGGGGGCATCCTACGAGCAGTACTTC.

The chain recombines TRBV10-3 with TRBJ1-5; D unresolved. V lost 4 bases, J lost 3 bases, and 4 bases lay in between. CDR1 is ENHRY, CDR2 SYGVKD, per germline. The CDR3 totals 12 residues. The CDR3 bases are TGTGCCATCAGTGGAACCAATCAGCCCCAGCATTTT. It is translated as CAISGTNQPQHF.

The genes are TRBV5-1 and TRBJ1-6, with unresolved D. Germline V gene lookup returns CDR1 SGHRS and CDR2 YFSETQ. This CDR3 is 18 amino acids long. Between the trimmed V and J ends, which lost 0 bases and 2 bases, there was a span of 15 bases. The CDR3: CASSLAGRSTTYNSPLHF. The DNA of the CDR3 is TGCGCCAGCAGCTTGGCCGGAAGGTCGACCACCTATAATTCACCCCTCCACTTT.

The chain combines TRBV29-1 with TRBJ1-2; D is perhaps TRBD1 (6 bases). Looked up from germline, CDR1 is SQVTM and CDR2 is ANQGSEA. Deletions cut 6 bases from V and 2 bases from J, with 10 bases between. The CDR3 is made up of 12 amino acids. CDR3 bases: TGCAGCGTCGGAGGACAGAACTATGGCTACACCTTC. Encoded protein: CSVGGQNYGYTF.

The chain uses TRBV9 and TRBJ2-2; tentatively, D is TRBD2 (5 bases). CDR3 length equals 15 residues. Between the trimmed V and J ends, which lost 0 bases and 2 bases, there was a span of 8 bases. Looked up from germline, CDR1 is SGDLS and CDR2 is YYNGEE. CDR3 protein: CASSVAGTNTGELFF. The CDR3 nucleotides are TGTGCCAGCAGCGTAGCGGGAACAAACACCGGGGAGCTGTTTTTT.

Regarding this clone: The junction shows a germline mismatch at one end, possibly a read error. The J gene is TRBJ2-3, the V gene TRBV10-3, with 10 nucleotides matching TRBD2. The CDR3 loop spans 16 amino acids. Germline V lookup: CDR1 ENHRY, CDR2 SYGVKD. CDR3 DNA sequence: TGTGCCATCGGTGAGGGTCCGAGCGGGGGGGCAGATACGCAGTATTTT. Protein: CAIGEGPSGGADTQYF.

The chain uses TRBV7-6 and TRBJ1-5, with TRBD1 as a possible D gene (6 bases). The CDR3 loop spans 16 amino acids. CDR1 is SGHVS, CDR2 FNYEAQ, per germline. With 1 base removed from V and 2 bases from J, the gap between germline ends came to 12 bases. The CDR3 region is CASSLGPRGGNQPQHF. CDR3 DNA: TGTGCCAGCAGCTTAGGGCCCAGGGGAGGCAATCAGCCCCAGCATTTT. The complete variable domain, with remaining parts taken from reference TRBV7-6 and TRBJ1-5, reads GAGVSQSPRYKVTKRGQDVALRCDPISGHVSLYWYRQALGQGPEFLTYFNYEAQQDKSGLPNDRFSAERPEGSISTLTIQRTEQRDSAMYRCASSLGPRGGNQPQHFGDGTRLSIL.

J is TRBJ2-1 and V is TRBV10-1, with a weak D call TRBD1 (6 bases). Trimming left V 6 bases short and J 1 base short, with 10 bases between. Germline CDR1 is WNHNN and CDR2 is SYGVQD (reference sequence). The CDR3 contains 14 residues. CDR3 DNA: TGCGCCAGCAGCTCACAGGGTTCCTACAATGAGCAGTTCTTC. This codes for CASSSQGSYNEQFF.

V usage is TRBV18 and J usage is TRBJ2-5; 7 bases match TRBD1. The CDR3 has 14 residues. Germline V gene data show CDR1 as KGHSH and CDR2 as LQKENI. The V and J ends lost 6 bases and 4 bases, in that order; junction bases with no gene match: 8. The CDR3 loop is CASSATGVGETQYF. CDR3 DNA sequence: TGTGCCAGCTCGGCTACAGGGGTAGGAGAGACCCAGTACTTC. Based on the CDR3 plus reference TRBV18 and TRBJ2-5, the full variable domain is NAGVMQNPRHLVRRRGQEARLRCSPMKGHSHVYWYRQLPEEGLKFMVYLQKENIIDESGMPKERFSAEFPKEGPSILRIQQVVRGDSAAYFCASSATGVGETQYFGPGTRLLVL.

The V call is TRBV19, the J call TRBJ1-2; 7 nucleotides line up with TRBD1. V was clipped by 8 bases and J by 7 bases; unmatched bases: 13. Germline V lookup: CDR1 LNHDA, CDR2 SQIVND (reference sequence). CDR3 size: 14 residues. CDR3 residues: CASGHRGPALGYTF. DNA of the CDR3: TGTGCCAGTGGACACAGGGGTCCCGCACTTGGCTACACCTTC.

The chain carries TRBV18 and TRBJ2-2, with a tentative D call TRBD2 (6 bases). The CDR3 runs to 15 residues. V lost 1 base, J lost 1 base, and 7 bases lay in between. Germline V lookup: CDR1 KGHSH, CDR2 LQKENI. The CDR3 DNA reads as TGTGCCAGCTCACCACTGCGGGGGAACACCGGGGAGCTGTTTTTT. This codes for CASSPLRGNTGELFF.

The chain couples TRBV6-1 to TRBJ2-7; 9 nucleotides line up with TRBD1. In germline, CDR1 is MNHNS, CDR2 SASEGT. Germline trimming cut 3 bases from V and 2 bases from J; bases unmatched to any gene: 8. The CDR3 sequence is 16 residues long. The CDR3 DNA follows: TGTGCCAGCAGTGACTACGGGACAGGGAATCCCTACGAGCAGTACTTC. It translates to CASSDYGTGNPYEQYF.

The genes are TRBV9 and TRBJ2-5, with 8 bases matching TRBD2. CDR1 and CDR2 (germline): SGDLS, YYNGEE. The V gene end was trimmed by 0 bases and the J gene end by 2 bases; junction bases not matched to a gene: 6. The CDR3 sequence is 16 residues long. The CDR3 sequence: CASSVVASGGQETQYF. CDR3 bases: TGTGCCAGCAGCGTAGTGGCAAGCGGGGGTCAAGAGACCCAGTACTTC.

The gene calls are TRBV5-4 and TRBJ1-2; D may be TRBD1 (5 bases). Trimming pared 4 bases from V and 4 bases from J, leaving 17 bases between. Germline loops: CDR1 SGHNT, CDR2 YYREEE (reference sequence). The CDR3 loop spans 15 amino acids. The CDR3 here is CASSVAIGGTYGYTF. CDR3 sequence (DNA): TGTGCCAGCAGCGTGGCCATCGGGGGAACCTATGGCTACACCTTC.

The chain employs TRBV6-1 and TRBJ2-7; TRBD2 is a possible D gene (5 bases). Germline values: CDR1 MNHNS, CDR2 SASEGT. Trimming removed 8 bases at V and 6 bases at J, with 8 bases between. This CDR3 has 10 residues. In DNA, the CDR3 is TGTGCCAGCGGAGGACCCGAGCAGTACTTC. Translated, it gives CASGGPEQYF.

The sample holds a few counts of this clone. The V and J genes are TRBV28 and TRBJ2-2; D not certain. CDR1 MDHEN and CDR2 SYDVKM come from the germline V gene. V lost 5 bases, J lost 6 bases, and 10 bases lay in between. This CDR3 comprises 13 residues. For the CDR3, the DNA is TGTGCCAGCAGTCTCCATTTCCCCGGGGAGCTGTTTTTT. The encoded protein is CASSLHFPGELFF.

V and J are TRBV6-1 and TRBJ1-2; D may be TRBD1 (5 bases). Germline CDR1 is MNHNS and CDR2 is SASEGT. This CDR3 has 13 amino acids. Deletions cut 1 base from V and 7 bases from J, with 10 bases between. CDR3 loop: CASSEGRVSGYTF. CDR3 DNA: TGTGCCAGCAGTGAAGGCAGGGTATCTGGCTACACCTTC.

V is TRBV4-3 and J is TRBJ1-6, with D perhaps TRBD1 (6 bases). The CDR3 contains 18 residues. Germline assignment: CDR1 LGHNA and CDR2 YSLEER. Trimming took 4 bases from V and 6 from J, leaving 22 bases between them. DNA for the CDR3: TGCGCCAGCAGCCGGGACTCAGCATGGCAAGGGGGTAATTCACCCCTCCACTTT. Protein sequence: CASSRDSAWQGGNSPLHF.

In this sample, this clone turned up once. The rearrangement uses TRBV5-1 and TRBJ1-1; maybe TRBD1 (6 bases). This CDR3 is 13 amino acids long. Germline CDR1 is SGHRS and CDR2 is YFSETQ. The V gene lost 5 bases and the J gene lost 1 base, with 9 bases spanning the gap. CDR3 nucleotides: TGCGCCAGCAGGAAGGGGGAGAACACTGAAGCTTTCTTT. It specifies CASRKGENTEAFF.

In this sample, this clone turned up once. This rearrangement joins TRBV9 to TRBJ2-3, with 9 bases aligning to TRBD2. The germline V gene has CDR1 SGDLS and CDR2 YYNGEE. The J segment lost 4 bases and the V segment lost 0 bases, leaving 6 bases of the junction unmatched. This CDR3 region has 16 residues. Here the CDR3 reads CASSVALAGEPDTQYF. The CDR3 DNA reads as TGTGCCAGCAGCGTAGCCTTAGCGGGGGAACCAGATACGCAGTATTTT.

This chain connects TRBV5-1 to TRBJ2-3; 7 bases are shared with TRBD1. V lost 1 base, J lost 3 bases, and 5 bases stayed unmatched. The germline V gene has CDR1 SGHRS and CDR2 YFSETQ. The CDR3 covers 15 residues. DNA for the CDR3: TGCGCCAGCAGCTTGTTGAAGGGGGCGACAGATACGCAGTATTTT. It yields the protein CASSLLKGATDTQYF.

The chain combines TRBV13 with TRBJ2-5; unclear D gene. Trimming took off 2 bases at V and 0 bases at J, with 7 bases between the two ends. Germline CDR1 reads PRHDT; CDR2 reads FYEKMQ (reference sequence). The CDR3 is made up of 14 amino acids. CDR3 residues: CASSLSGYQETQYF. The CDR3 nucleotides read TGTGCCAGCAGCTTATCCGGGTACCAAGAGACCCAGTACTTC.

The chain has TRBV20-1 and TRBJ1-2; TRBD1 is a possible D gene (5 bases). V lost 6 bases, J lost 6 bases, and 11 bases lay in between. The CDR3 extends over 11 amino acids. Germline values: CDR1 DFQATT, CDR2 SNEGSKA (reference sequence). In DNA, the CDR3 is TGCAGTGCGACGCAGGGCCATGGCTACACCTTC. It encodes CSATQGHGYTF.

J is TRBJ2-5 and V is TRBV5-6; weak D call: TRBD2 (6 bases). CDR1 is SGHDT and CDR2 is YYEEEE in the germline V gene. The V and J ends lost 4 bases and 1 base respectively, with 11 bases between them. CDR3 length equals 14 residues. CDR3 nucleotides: TGTGCCAGCAGCACCCGGGGGAGCCAAGAGACCCAGTACTTC. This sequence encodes CASSTRGSQETQYF. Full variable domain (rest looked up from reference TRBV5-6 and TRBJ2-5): DAGVTQSPTHLIKTRGQQVTLRCSPKSGHDTVSWYQQALGQGPQFIFQYYEEEERQRGNFPDRFSGHQFPNYSSELNVNALLLGDSALYLCASSTRGSQETQYFGPGTRLLVL.

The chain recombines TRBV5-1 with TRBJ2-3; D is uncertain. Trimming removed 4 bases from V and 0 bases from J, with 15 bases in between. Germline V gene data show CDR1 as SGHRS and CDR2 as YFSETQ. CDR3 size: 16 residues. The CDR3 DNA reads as TGCGCCAGCAGCCTCAGACCGGCTTCTAGCACAGATACGCAGTATTTT. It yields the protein CASSLRPASSTDTQYF.

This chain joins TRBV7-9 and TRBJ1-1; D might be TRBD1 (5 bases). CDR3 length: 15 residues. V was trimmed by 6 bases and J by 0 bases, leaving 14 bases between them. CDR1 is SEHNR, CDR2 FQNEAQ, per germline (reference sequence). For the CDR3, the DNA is TGTGCCAGCAGACCCGGGGGACGGTTGAACACTGAAGCTTTCTTT. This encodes CASRPGGRLNTEAFF.

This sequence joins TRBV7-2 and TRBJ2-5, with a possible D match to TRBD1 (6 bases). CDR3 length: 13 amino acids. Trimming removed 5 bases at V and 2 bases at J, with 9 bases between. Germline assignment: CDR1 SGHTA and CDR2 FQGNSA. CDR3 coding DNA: TGTGCCAGCAGCCGCGGACAGCAAGAGACCCAGTACTTC. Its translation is CASSRGQQETQYF.

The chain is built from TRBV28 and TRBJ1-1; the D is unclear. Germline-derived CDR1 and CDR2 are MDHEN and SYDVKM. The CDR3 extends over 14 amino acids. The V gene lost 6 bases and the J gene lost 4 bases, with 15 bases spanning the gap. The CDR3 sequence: CASRPPSWGTEAFF. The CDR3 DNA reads TGTGCCAGCAGACCTCCCTCGTGGGGCACTGAAGCTTTCTTT.